This T cell receptor beta chain was observed in a study of T cell repertoires in cytomegalovirus infection. Study context: Indications came from public TCR beta signatures; they pointed to CMV infection and to a matching HLA type.

This clonotype was detected only once. No antigen is known for it. Each CDR3 protein is one row after TCRdb ran MiXCR on the reads. Seen here are approximately 73,000 distinct CDR3 sequences, about 40% observed once, and the top ten hold over 85%. Study results and caveats: Public TCR beta family frequency separated CMV-and-HLA carriers, including in an independent cohort.

This TCR came from a human donor in good health (CMV status not recorded). Some clones in this sample may be carry-over from other donors' samples. The sequenced sample was CD8+ T cells from cultured PBMCs, obtained from culture after CMV antigen stimulation.

The CDR3 is CASTAAGTGMHEQYF. The CDR3 bases are TGTGCCAGTACCGCCGCCGGGACAGGGATGCACGAGCAGTACTTC. The chain employs TRBV19 and TRBJ2-7; 9 nucleotides match TRBD1. The CDR3 totals 15 residues. Germline CDR1 reads LNHDA; CDR2 reads SQIVND (reference sequence). V lost 7 bases, J lost 5 bases, and 12 bases stayed unmatched.